This T cell receptor (beta chain) was sequenced during a study of quantifying T cell responses using KT2 cells. Study-level information: cDNA was made from DNase-treated RNA using alpha and beta constant primers. The T4 ligation step was estimated to exceed 9.5% efficiency under optimum conditions.

Different KT2-to-PBMC ratios were created with a constant PBMC count. With regard to this clonotype: The junction does not match germline at one end; this may be a read error.

An oligo carrying a UMI was ligated to the cDNA 3' end. An equimolar mix of RC1.1 and RC1.2 primed the beta chain across TRBC1 and TRBC2. TCRdb re-analysed the UMI-ligation and nested PCR reads in MiXCR, keeping a single row per CDR3 protein. The sample carries 52,000 or so distinct CDR3 sequences, roughly 12% recorded once. The origin of this receptor is a human donor. The sample was PBMCs spiked with cells of the T cell clone KT2.

CDR3 amino acids: CASSPDRVTEAFF. CDR3 nucleotides: TGTGCTAGCAGTCCGGACAGGGTCACTGAAGCTTTCTTT. This chain joins TRBV7-7 and TRBJ1-1; 8 positions agree with TRBD1. This CDR3 contains 13 residues. The germline V gene encodes CDR1 SSHAT and CDR2 FNYEAQ (reference sequence).